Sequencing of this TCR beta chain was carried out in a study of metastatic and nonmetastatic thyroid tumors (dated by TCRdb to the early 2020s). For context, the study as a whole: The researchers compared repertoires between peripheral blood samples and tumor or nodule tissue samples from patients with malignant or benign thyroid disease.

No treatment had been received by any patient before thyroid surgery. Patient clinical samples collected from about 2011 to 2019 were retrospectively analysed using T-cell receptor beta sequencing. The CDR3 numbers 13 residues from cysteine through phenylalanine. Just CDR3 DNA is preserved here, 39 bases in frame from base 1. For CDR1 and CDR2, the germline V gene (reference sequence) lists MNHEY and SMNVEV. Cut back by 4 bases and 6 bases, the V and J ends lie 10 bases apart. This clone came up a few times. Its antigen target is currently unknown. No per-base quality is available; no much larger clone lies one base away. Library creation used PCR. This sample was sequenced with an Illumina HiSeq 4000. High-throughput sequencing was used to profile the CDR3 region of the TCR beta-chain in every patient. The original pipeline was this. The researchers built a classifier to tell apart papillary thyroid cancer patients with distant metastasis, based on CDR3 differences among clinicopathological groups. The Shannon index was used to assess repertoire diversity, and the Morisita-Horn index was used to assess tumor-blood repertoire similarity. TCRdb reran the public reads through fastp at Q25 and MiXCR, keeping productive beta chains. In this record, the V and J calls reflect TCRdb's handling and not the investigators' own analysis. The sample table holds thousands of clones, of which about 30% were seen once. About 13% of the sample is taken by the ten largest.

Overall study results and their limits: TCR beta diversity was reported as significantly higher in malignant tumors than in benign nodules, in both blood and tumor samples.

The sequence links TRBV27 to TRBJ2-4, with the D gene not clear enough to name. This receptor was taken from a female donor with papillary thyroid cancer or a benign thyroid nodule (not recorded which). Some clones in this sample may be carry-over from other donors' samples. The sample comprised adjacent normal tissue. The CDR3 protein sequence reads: CASSSADRNIQYF. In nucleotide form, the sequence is TGTGCCAGCAGTTCCGCGGACCGAAACATTCAGTACTTC.